A single sample gave rise to the 16 T cell receptor beta chains below, sequenced in a study of blood T cell repertoires in COVID-19. Only in-frame clones appear in the TCRdb table, and some are missing; sequencing was by immunoSEQ multiplex PCR. Of 250,000 or so clones in the sample, 90% were seen once. Sequencing input: peripheral blood. These receptor sequences come from a woman aged 55-70 years with COVID-19, enrolled during active disease.

This sequence joins TRBV7-3 and TRBJ2-1; 7 bases fit TRBD2. Germline loops: CDR1 SGHTA, CDR2 FQGTGA. V lost 0 bases and J lost 7; bases outside the gene matches: 3. The CDR3 has 14 residues. The CDR3 sequence: CASSLTKAGNEQFF. CDR3 bases: TGTGCCAGCAGCTTAACTAAAGCGGGGAATGAGCAGTTCTTC.

The chain employs TRBV27 and TRBJ2-7; perhaps TRBD2 as D (6 bases). The ends were cut back, 8 bases at V and 1 base at J, with 18 bases in the middle. CDR1 MNHEY and CDR2 SMNVEV come from the germline V gene (reference sequence). The CDR3 has 15 residues. In DNA form, the CDR3 reads TGTGCCAGCCGGGGGACCGGGGCCCGATCCTACGAGCAGTACTTC. Protein product: CASRGTGARSYEQYF.

The genes are TRBV18 and TRBJ2-7; D is unclear. The germline V gene encodes CDR1 KGHSH and CDR2 LQKENI. V dropped 4 bases and J dropped 3 bases, with 10 bases sitting between them. This CDR3 has 13 residues. The CDR3 coding sequence is TGTGCCAGCTCACAGAGCGTCGGCTACGAGCAGTACTTC. Its protein is CASSQSVGYEQYF.

The chain employs TRBV11-3 and TRBJ2-1; 16 nucleotides align to TRBD2. With V trimmed by 4 bases and J by 2 bases, 8 bases remained unmatched. Germline loops: CDR1 SGHNT, CDR2 YENEEA. The CDR3 sequence is 19 residues long. For the CDR3, the DNA is TGTGCCAGCAGCTCGGGACTAGCGGGGGGGGATTTCCCCTACAATGAGCAGTTCTTC. Translating gives CASSSGLAGGDFPYNEQFF.

CDR3 sequence: CASSTSVGKGDTEAFF. Written as DNA, the CDR3 is TGTGCCAGCAGTACCTCCGTGGGGAAGGGGGACACTGAAGCTTTCTTT. The rearrangement uses TRBV28 and TRBJ1-1; possible D gene TRBD1, 6 bases. Germline CDR1 reads MDHEN; CDR2 reads SYDVKM. This CDR3 has 16 amino acids. The V and J ends lost 5 bases and 3 bases respectively, with 19 bases between them.

This clone was observed a few times. Other DNA sequences in this sample translate to the same CDR3. The chain joins TRBV5-1 to TRBJ1-1; no clear D. This CDR3 is 13 amino acids long. Trimming took 0 bases from V and 1 from J, leaving 4 bases between them. Germline V lookup: CDR1 SGHRS, CDR2 YFSETQ. The CDR3 loop reads CASSLDRNTEAFF. Written as DNA, the CDR3 is TGCGCCAGCAGCTTGGACAGGAACACTGAAGCTTTCTTT.

The chain uses TRBV7-9 and TRBJ1-6, with D tentatively TRBD1 (5 bases). Trimming pared 0 bases from V and 9 bases from J, leaving 12 bases between. The germline gives CDR1 SEHNR, CDR2 FQNEAQ (reference sequence). The CDR3 runs to 15 residues. CDR3 loop: CASSLALGEGSPLHF. CDR3 nucleotide sequence: TGTGCCAGCAGCTTAGCGCTAGGGGAGGGTTCACCCCTCCACTTT.

The V gene is TRBV30, the J gene TRBJ2-2; D perhaps matches TRBD2 (7 bases). In germline, CDR1 is GTSNPN, CDR2 SVGIG (reference sequence). This CDR3 is built from 14 residues. Deletions cut 3 bases from V and 4 bases from J, with 12 bases between. CDR3: CAWRGRGRTGELFF. The CDR3 nucleotides are TGTGCCTGGAGAGGGCGGGGGCGCACCGGGGAGCTGTTTTTT. The complete variable domain, with remaining parts taken from reference TRBV30 and TRBJ2-2, reads SQTIHQWPATLVQPVGSPLSLECTVEGTSNPNLYWYRQAAGRGLQLLFYSVGIGQISSEVPQNLSASRPQDRQFILSSKKLLLSDSGFYLCAWRGRGRTGELFFGEGSRLTVL.

V is TRBV14 and J is TRBJ2-7; tentatively, D is TRBD2 (5 bases). The CDR3 has 13 amino acids. The V end was cut by 1 base, the J end by 9 bases, with 13 bases between. CDR1 and CDR2 from the germline V gene are SGHDN and FVKESK. The CDR3 reads CASSQGAMGRQYF. In DNA form, the CDR3 reads TGTGCCAGCAGCCAAGGAGCCATGGGGAGGCAGTACTTC.

V and J are TRBV5-1 and TRBJ1-4; 7 bases agree with TRBD1. Germline V lookup: CDR1 SGHRS, CDR2 YFSETQ. After removal of 2 bases from V and 5 bases from J, the junction contained 6 bases not matched to a gene. This CDR3 is 15 amino acids long. CDR3 amino acids: CASSFSSTGNEKLFF. The CDR3 nucleotides read TGCGCCAGCAGCTTCTCCTCGACAGGGAATGAAAAACTGTTTTTT.

The V gene is TRBV27, the J gene TRBJ1-1; D call uncertain. Between the trimmed V and J ends, which lost 5 bases and 10 bases, there was a span of 11 bases. This CDR3 region has 11 residues. Germline V gene lookup returns CDR1 MNHEY and CDR2 SMNVEV (reference sequence). The CDR3 sequence is CASSRGGRAFF. DNA of the CDR3: TGTGCCAGCAGTCGGGGTGGGAGAGCTTTCTTT.

V usage is TRBV3-1 (or the pseudogene TRBV3-2) and J usage is TRBJ2-4; 10 bases fit TRBD2. The CDR3 extends over 16 amino acids. The J segment lost 6 bases and the V segment lost 0 bases, leaving 5 bases of the junction unmatched. Germline CDR1 and CDR2: LGHDT and YNNKEL (reference sequence). CDR3 sequence (DNA): TGTGCCAGCAGCCAAGACAGGAGCGGGGGGGGAAACATTCAGTACTTC. Translation gives CASSQDRSGGGNIQYF.

The chain carries TRBV7-2 and TRBJ1-4; unclear D gene. This CDR3 has 12 residues. V was trimmed by 6 bases and J by 14 bases, leaving 16 bases between them. CDR1 SGHTA and CDR2 FQGNSA come from the germline V gene. This CDR3 reads CASSLPEQHLFF. The CDR3 DNA is TGTGCCAGCAGTCTACCGGAGCAGCACCTGTTTTTT.

This chain joins TRBV13 and TRBJ1-3; 8 nucleotides line up with TRBD1. The CDR3 is 18 residues long. V trimming: 2 bases; J trimming: 0 bases; junction bases outside the gene matches: 9. Looked up from germline, CDR1 is PRHDT and CDR2 is FYEKMQ (reference sequence). CDR3 nucleotide sequence: TGTGCCAGCAGCTTAACCGGGGCAGGGGGCCCCTCTGGAAACACCATATATTTT. Protein sequence: CASSLTGAGGPSGNTIYF.

The rearrangement uses TRBV6-5 and TRBJ1-4; no reliable D call. The CDR3 is 15 amino acids. Germline values: CDR1 MNHEY, CDR2 SVGAGI. V lost 6 bases to trimming and J lost 0 bases, with 11 bases between them. The CDR3, as DNA: TGTGCCAGCAGCCGGGATCCCTCAACTAATGAAAAACTGTTTTTT. Encoded protein: CASSRDPSTNEKLFF.

The chain recombines TRBV7-2 with TRBJ2-3; D is uncertain. Trimming shortened V by 4 bases and J by 4 bases, and 12 bases separated the two germline ends. This CDR3 contains 14 residues. Germline values: CDR1 SGHTA, CDR2 FQGNSA. CDR3 loop: CASSSYAPPDTQYF. In DNA, the CDR3 is TGTGCCAGCAGCTCATATGCGCCGCCAGATACGCAGTATTTT.